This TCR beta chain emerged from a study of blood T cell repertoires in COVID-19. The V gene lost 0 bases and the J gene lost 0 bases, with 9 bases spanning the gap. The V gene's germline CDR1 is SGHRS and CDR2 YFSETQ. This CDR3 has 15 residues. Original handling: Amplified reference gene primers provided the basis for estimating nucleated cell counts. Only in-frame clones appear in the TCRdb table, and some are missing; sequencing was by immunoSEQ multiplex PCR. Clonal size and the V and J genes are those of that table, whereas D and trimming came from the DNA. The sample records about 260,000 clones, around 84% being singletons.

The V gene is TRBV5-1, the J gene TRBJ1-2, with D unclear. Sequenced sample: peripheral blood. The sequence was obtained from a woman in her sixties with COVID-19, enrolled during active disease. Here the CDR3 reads CASSLAAGTNYGYTF. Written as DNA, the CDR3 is TGCGCCAGCAGCTTGGCCGCGGGCACTAACTATGGCTACACCTTC.